These T cell receptor beta chains were read from a single sample in a study of OX40 agonist ivuxolimab in advanced cancers. Only in-frame clones appear in the TCRdb table, and some are missing; sequencing was by immunoSEQ multiplex PCR. The table lists around 51,000 clones, 87% of them singletons. The sample was CD4+ or CD8+ T cells sorted from blood, taken in a trial of the OX40 agonist ivuxolimab. Source of these receptors: an adult with an advanced solid tumor such as melanoma, head and neck, liver or kidney cancer. Each CDR3 is given with its conserved first and last residue. The D gene is left open where the match is weak. Where a row states a size, it is once, few, many or the class of an expanded clone; other rows omit it.

>14|NA|TRBJ1-3|TRBV7-9|NA
CASIFEGPGNTIYF
TGTGCCAGCATCTTCGAGGGCCCTGGAAACACCATATATTTT
>14|NA|TRBJ2-2|TRBV9|NA
CASSYSGFAGELFF
TGTGCCAGCAGCTATTCAGGGTTCGCCGGGGAGCTGTTTTTT
>14|NA|TRBJ1-1|TRBV7-9|NA
CASRPLGFNTEAFF
TGTGCCAGCAGACCACTAGGTTTCAACACTGAAGCTTTCTTT
>16|NA|TRBJ2-1|TRBV11-3|TRBD1
CASSTRQGRRVNEQFF
TGTGCCAGCAGCACCCGACAGGGGAGGCGGGTCAATGAGCAGTTCTTC
>13|NA|TRBJ2-1|TRBV19|NA
CASSIDNGNEQFF
TGTGCCAGTAGTATAGACAACGGGAATGAGCAGTTCTTC
>16|NA|TRBJ2-7|TRBV7-2|NA
CASSLVVAPPGYEQYF
TGTGCCAGCAGCTTAGTAGTAGCTCCTCCTGGGTACGAGCAGTACTTC
>10|NA|TRBJ2-1|TRBV19|NA
CASSSSEQFF
TGTGCCAGTAGTAGCAGCGAGCAGTTCTTC
>14|NA|TRBJ2-7|TRBV7-8|TRBD1
CASSLGQGGYEQYF
TGTGCCAGCAGCTTGGGACAGGGTGGTTACGAGCAGTACTTC
>14|NA|TRBJ2-1|TRBV4-1|NA
CASSQGREHNEQFF
TGCGCCAGCAGCCAAGGACGGGAGCACAATGAGCAGTTCTTC
>17|NA|TRBJ2-1|TRBV4-2|NA
CASSHLSVSSSYNEQFF
TGTGCCAGCAGCCATTTATCCGTTTCGAGCTCCTACAATGAGCAGTTCTTC
>14|NA|TRBJ2-7|TRBV9|NA
CASSVDQGVYEQYF
TGTGCCAGCAGCGTAGACCAGGGCGTATACGAGCAGTACTTC
>17|NA|TRBJ2-1|TRBV11-3|TRBD2
CASSPGDTGGYYNEQFF
TGTGCCAGCAGCCCCGGGGATACGGGGGGGTACTACAATGAGCAGTTCTTC
>17|NA|TRBJ2-5|TRBV4-3|TRBD2
CASSQEGTSGYQETQYF
TGCGCCAGCAGCCAAGAAGGGACTAGCGGGTACCAAGAGACCCAGTACTTC
>15|NA|TRBJ2-7|TRBV4-3|NA
CASSHTRALAYEQYF
TGCGCCAGCAGCCATACCCGGGCTCTCGCCTACGAGCAGTACTTC
>15|NA|TRBJ2-1|TRBV13|NA
CASSYTESLFNEQFF
TGTGCCAGCAGCTATACGGAATCCCTATTCAATGAGCAGTTCTTC
>19|NA|TRBJ2-7|TRBV12-5|TRBD2
CASGLRTYRASGTSYEQYF
TGTGCTAGTGGTCTCAGGACCTACCGGGCTAGCGGGACTTCCTACGAGCAGTACTTC
>15|NA|TRBJ2-1|TRBV9|TRBD2
CATAPLAGLYNEQFF
TGTGCCACCGCACCTTTAGCGGGGCTCTACAATGAGCAGTTCTTC
>14|NA|TRBJ2-1|TRBV27|TRBD2
CAISPGGAYNEQFF
TGTGCCATCTCGCCGGGGGGGGCCTACAATGAGCAGTTCTTC
>16|NA|TRBJ2-3|TRBV7-3|TRBD2
CASRIAGFLRTDTQYF
TGTGCCAGCAGAATAGCGGGTTTCCTTCGCACAGATACGCAGTATTTT
>11|NA|TRBJ1-1|TRBV6-1|NA
CASIEVLEAFF
TGTGCCAGCATCGAGGTCCTAGAAGCTTTCTTT
>20|NA|TRBJ2-2|TRBV21-1|NA
CASSEIGTGKAIRLTGELFF
TGTGCCAGCAGCGAGATAGGGACAGGGAAAGCTATAAGGTTAACCGGGGAGCTGTTTTTT
>15|NA|TRBJ2-1|TRBV6-4|NA
CASSDQAGSYNEQFF
TGTGCCAGCAGTGACCAAGCGGGCTCCTACAATGAGCAGTTCTTC
>14|once|TRBJ2-2|TRBV5-1|NA
CASTGRVNTGELFF
TGCGCCAGCACTGGCAGGGTGAACACCGGGGAGCTGTTTTTT
>15|NA|TRBJ1-5|TRBV5-6|TRBD1
CASSLQGALQQPQHF
TGTGCCAGCAGCTTACAGGGGGCTCTTCAACAGCCCCAGCATTTT
>12|medium-sized|TRBJ2-7|TRBV7-9|NA
CASSGLRDEQYF
TGTGCCAGCAGCGGCCTGAGGGACGAGCAGTACTTC
>18|NA|TRBJ2-6|TRBV9|NA
CASSVVGRHPSGANVLTF
TGTGCCAGCAGCGTAGTTGGCAGGCACCCCTCTGGGGCCAACGTCCTGACTTTC
>15|NA|TRBJ2-1|TRBV27|TRBD2
CASSPGTSFFDEQFF
TGTGCCAGCAGTCCGGGGACTAGCTTTTTCGATGAGCAGTTCTTC
>14|NA|TRBJ1-2|TRBV9|NA
CASSVVPGAYGYTF
TGTGCCAGCAGCGTGGTACCCGGGGCCTATGGCTACACCTTC
>12|NA|TRBJ2-3|TRBV28|TRBD2
CASSTLAETQYF
TGTGCCAGCAGTACTCTAGCGGAGACGCAGTATTTT
>14|NA|TRBJ2-2|TRBV11-2|NA
CASSSNRVPGELFF
TGTGCCAGCAGCTCAAACAGGGTCCCCGGGGAGCTGTTTTTT
>13|NA|TRBJ1-4|TRBV18|NA
CASSRTDYEKLFF
TGTGCCAGCTCGCGGACCGATTATGAAAAACTGTTTTTT
>15|once|TRBJ1-4|TRBV9|NA
CASSVAGGRNEKLFF
TGTGCCAGCAGCGTAGCGGGGGGGAGGAATGAAAAACTGTTTTTT
>15|NA|TRBJ2-7|TRBV11-3|TRBD1
CASSPPGQGIYEQYF
TGTGCCAGCAGCCCACCGGGACAGGGGATCTACGAGCAGTACTTC
>14|NA|TRBJ1-1|TRBV4-3|NA
CASSQSLLNTEAFF
TGCGCCAGCAGCCAAAGCCTTTTGAACACTGAAGCTTTCTTT
>15|NA|TRBJ1-3|TRBV27|NA
CASSLSVSSGNTIYF
TGTGCCAGCAGTTTAAGTGTAAGCTCTGGAAACACCATATATTTT
>17|NA|TRBJ2-1|TRBV4-3|NA
CASSQAGLFSSYNEQFF
TGCGCCAGCAGCCAAGCGGGACTTTTCAGCTCCTACAATGAGCAGTTCTTC
>15|NA|TRBJ2-1|TRBV6-5|TRBD2
CASSLISGGYNEQFF
TGTGCCAGCAGTCTCATTAGCGGGGGTTACAATGAGCAGTTCTTC
>16|NA|TRBJ2-3|TRBV4-1|NA
CASSQEVAASTDTQYF
TGCGCCAGCAGCCAAGAGGTTGCGGCTAGCACAGATACGCAGTATTTT
>18|NA|TRBJ2-2|TRBV9|NA
CASSVAPRQQSNTGELFF
TGTGCCAGCAGCGTCGCTCCCCGACAGCAATCGAACACCGGGGAGCTGTTTTTT
>15|NA|TRBJ1-1|TRBV6-5|TRBD1
CASSSRQGADTEAFF
TGTGCCAGCAGTTCACGCCAGGGGGCGGACACTGAAGCTTTCTTT
>16|NA|TRBJ2-2|TRBV7-3|NA
CASSLNSGPHTGELFF
TGTGCCAGCAGCCTCAACTCCGGGCCGCATACCGGGGAGCTGTTTTTT
>13|NA|TRBJ2-7|TRBV7-9|NA
CASMRNSSYEQYF
TGTGCCAGCATGAGAAACAGCTCCTACGAGCAGTACTTC
>12|NA|TRBJ2-3|TRBV9|NA
CASSVDTDTQYF
TGTGCCAGCAGCGTGGACACAGATACGCAGTATTTT
>14|NA|TRBJ1-1|TRBV2|TRBD1
CASTGWDRGFEAFF
TGTGCCAGCACCGGCTGGGACAGGGGATTTGAAGCTTTCTTT
>13|NA|TRBJ2-7|TRBV4-3|NA
CASSPHRFNEQYF
TGCGCCAGCAGCCCTCATCGGTTCAACGAGCAGTACTTC
>16|NA|TRBJ2-5|TRBV27|TRBD2
CASKDLAGGRQETQYF
TGTGCCAGCAAGGACCTCGCGGGGGGGCGGCAAGAGACCCAGTACTTC
>13|NA|TRBJ1-1|TRBV23-1|NA
CASKGFVNTEAFF
TGCGCCAGCAAGGGATTTGTGAACACTGAAGCTTTCTTT
>16|NA|TRBJ2-1|TRBV9|TRBD2
CASSVTSGGAGDEQFF
TGTGCCAGCAGCGTCACTAGCGGGGGGGCCGGCGATGAGCAGTTCTTC
>13|NA|TRBJ1-1|TRBV27|NA
CASSISRTVEAFF
TGTGCCAGCAGTATCTCTAGGACGGTTGAAGCTTTCTTT
>15|NA|TRBJ1-4|TRBV11-3|TRBD1
CASSPSFGQGEKLFF
TGTGCCAGCAGCCCGAGCTTCGGACAGGGTGAAAAACTGTTTTTT
>14|NA|TRBJ1-6|TRBV27|NA
CASSWGRVNSPLHF
TGTGCCAGCAGTTGGGGCAGAGTAAATTCACCCCTCCACTTT
>16|NA|TRBJ2-7|TRBV6-5|TRBD2
CASSLSVLATAYEQYF
TGTGCCAGCAGTTTATCCGTACTAGCGACCGCCTACGAGCAGTACTTC